The sequence of this T cell receptor (beta chain) was determined in a study of T cell responses to AZD1222 COVID-19 vaccine. Study-level findings and limits: Dominant at 160-218 and 743-854, vaccine-associated CD4 TCRs also spanned spike.

Germline assignment: CDR1 SGHRS and CDR2 YFSETQ. With V trimmed by 5 bases and J by 2 bases, 2 bases remained unmatched. The CDR3 consists of 15 residues. It was second doses at about 4 or about 12 weeks that were pooled. In the case of this clone: Its antigen is unknown.

Libraries were prepared by immunoSEQ multiplex PCR; TCRdb keeps only in-frame clonotypes and omits some of them. Here the sample spans some 79,000 clones, around 81% being singletons. The rearrangement uses TRBV5-1 and TRBJ2-2; TRBD2 aligns across 11 bases. The sample consisted of peripheral blood, taken 28 days after the second AZD1222 dose. The clonotype was recovered from an adult who received the AZD1222 COVID-19 vaccine. CDR3 sequence: CASSGTSGNTGELFF. In DNA, the CDR3 is TGCGCCAGCAGTGGGACTAGCGGCAACACCGGGGAGCTGTTTTTT.